The 14 T cell receptor beta chains reported below all come from one sample, sequenced in a study of T cells in Graves' hyperthyroidism and ophthalmopathy. RNA transcripts served as the template for amplifying TCR beta CDR3 regions. RT-PCR in the first round (using the HTBI primer set) targeted the TCR CDR3. Each CDR3 protein is one row after TCRdb ran MiXCR on the multiplex PCR reads. The repertoire has approximately 720,000 distinct CDR3 sequences, approximately 18% of them found once; the top ten carry roughly 17%. The sequenced sample consisted of blood. The receptors were gathered from a woman between 45 and 65 years old with Graves' hyperthyroidism that later progressed to Graves' ophthalmopathy.

This clonotype was observed at least ten times. The V and J genes are TRBV11-3 and TRBJ2-1, with D unclear. Germline V gene data show CDR1 as SGHNT and CDR2 as YENEEA. V shed 5 bases and J shed 0 bases, with 11 bases lying between them. This CDR3 is built from 15 residues. CDR3 sequence reads: CASSPVASSYNEQFF. The CDR3 DNA reads as TGTGCCAGCAGCCCTGTTGCAAGCTCCTACAATGAGCAGTTCTTC.

This clonotype was recorded a few times. V usage is TRBV7-2 and J usage is TRBJ1-5, with D hard to call. The CDR3 extends over 15 amino acids. V dropped 5 bases and J dropped 5 bases, with 16 bases sitting between them. Germline loops: CDR1 SGHTA, CDR2 FQGNSA. The CDR3 DNA sequence: TGTGCCAGCAGCCCTGAGAGCAGCCATTATCAGCCCCAGCATTTT. It is translated as CASSPESSHYQPQHF.

There are many counts of this clonotype. V usage is TRBV20-1 and J usage is TRBJ2-3; 8 nucleotides match TRBD1. The CDR3 totals 14 residues. CDR1 is DFQATT, CDR2 SNEGSKA, per germline (reference sequence). V dropped 6 bases and J dropped 2; count of bases not matched to a gene: 7. The CDR3 DNA is TGCAGTGCCAGCACAGGGGGTCCCACAGATACGCAGTATTTT. Encoded protein: CSASTGGPTDTQYF.

This clonotype was observed a handful of times. The chain carries TRBV10-3 and TRBJ1-6, with TRBD1 matching over 8 bases. The CDR3 covers 17 residues. Trimming cost V 0 bases and J 7 bases; bases outside gene matches: 8. CDR1 is ENHRY, CDR2 SYGVKD, per germline. CDR3 region: CAISESPPTGGNSPLHF. In nucleotides, the CDR3 is TGTGCCATCAGTGAGTCCCCCCCTACAGGGGGAAATTCACCCCTCCACTTT.

This clonotype appeared a few times. The J gene is TRBJ1-6, the V gene TRBV11-2, with D possibly being TRBD1 (6 bases). Trimming removed 4 bases from V and 0 bases from J, with 13 bases in between. Germline V lookup: CDR1 SGHAT, CDR2 FQNNGV. CDR3 length: 17 amino acids. The CDR3 DNA sequence: TGTGCCAGCAGCTACCCAATGGACAGCTCCTATAATTCACCCCTCCACTTT. Amino acids: CASSYPMDSSYNSPLHF.

The V and J genes are TRBV9 and TRBJ1-6, with a weak D call TRBD1 (6 bases). The ends were cut back, 4 bases at V and 5 bases at J, with 10 bases in the middle. Per the germline V gene, CDR1 is SGDLS and CDR2 is YYNGEE. The length of the CDR3 is 14 residues. CDR3 loop: CASSYRDNNSPLHF. The DNA for the CDR3 is TGTGCCAGCAGCTACCGGGACAATAATTCACCCCTCCACTTT.

This sequence joins TRBV20-1 and TRBJ1-4; D unresolved. The CDR3 has 13 amino acids. Germline assignment: CDR1 DFQATT and CDR2 SNEGSKA (reference sequence). Trimming shortened V by 6 bases and J by 7 bases, and 15 bases separated the two germline ends. The CDR3: CSASRRRSEKLFF. The CDR3 DNA sequence: TGCAGTGCGAGTCGGCGGAGAAGTGAAAAACTGTTTTTT.

In its sample, this clonotype was seen a few times. Likely a read error: the CDR3 ends without its conserved phenylalanine or tryptophan. The V call is TRBV18, the J call TRBJ2-5, with 8 bases lining up with TRBD1. After removal of 3 bases from V and 3 bases from J, the junction contained 6 bases not matched to a gene. This CDR3 comprises 15 residues. Germline CDR1 KGHSH, CDR2 LQKENI. The CDR3 region has the DNA TGTGCCAGCTCACCCGGGGACAGGATTAAAGAGACCCAGTACCTC. It yields the protein CASSPGDRIKETQYL.

The table lists this clonotype with many counts. The chain links TRBV7-9 to TRBJ2-7; 7 nucleotides agree with TRBD1. The germline gives CDR1 SEHNR, CDR2 FQNEAQ (reference sequence). The trim removed 8 bases at V and 2 bases at J, leaving 6 bases unmatched. The CDR3 is made up of 13 amino acids. The CDR3 spells CASQTGMAYEQYF. Here the CDR3 DNA reads TGTGCCAGCCAGACAGGGATGGCCTACGAGCAGTACTTC.

This chain uses TRBV19 with TRBJ2-1; D may be TRBD1 (6 bases). V lost 7 bases and J lost 1, with 20 bases in between. The CDR3 is 17 residues long. CDR1 is LNHDA, CDR2 SQIVND, per germline (reference sequence). The CDR3, as DNA: TGTGCCAGTACCCAGGGGATTATGATACCTTCCTACAATGAGCAGTTCTTC. It codes for CASTQGIMIPSYNEQFF.

The chain combines TRBV15 with TRBJ2-3, with no clear D. The V end lost 4 bases, the J end lost 2 bases, and 13 bases lay between the germline ends. Germline V gives CDR1 LNHNV, CDR2 YYDKDF (reference sequence). The CDR3 consists of 15 residues. DNA for the CDR3: TGTGCCACCAGCACGTCTTTGGGATTCACAGATACGCAGTATTTT. This codes for CATSTSLGFTDTQYF.

V gene TRBV9 combines with J gene TRBJ1-2; the D is unclear. This CDR3 has 14 amino acids. V dropped 3 bases and J dropped 4 bases, with 13 bases sitting between them. The germline V gene encodes CDR1 SGDLS and CDR2 YYNGEE. The CDR3 reads CASSEAAEIYGYTF. Written as DNA, the CDR3 is TGTGCCAGCAGCGAGGCCGCTGAAATCTATGGCTACACCTTC. Full variable domain (remainder filled in from reference TRBV9 and TRBJ1-2): DSGVTQTPKHLITATGQRVTLRCSPRSGDLSVYWYQQSLDQGLQFLIQYYNGEERAKGNILERFSAQQFPDLHSELNLSSLELGDSALYFCASSEAAEIYGYTFGSGTRLTVV.

V is TRBV5-4 and J is TRBJ2-2, with a weak D call TRBD1 (5 bases). Trimming took 1 base from V and 2 from J, leaving 12 bases between them. The CDR3 consists of 16 residues. CDR1 and CDR2 from the germline V gene are SGHNT and YYREEE (reference sequence). The CDR3 nucleotides are TGTGCCAGCAGCTTGCCGGGCAGGGCCAACACCGGGGAGCTGTTTTTT. Residues: CASSLPGRANTGELFF. Looking up the rest from reference TRBV5-4 and TRBJ2-2 gives the full variable domain: ETGVTQSPTHLIKTRGQQVTLRCSSQSGHNTVSWYQQALGQGPQFIFQYYREEENGRGNFPPRFSGLQFPNYSSELNVNALELDDSALYLCASSLPGRANTGELFFGEGSRLTVL.

V and J are TRBV12-5 and TRBJ1-4; no clear D gene. The CDR3 consists of 15 residues. Between the trimmed V and J ends, which lost 6 bases and 5 bases, there was a span of 16 bases. Germline values: CDR1 LGHNT, CDR2 FRNRAP. This CDR3 reads CASGYDPNRNEKLFF. Written as DNA, the CDR3 is TGTGCTAGTGGATACGACCCCAACCGGAATGAAAAACTGTTTTTT.